The 7 T cell receptor beta chains listed next were all sequenced from one sample in a study of blood T cell repertoires in COVID-19. Profiling relied on immunoSEQ multiplex PCR, and the TCRdb table lists in-frame clones only, not all of them. The sample holds approximately 41,000 clones; roughly four fifths are singletons and the top ten take approximately 38%. Material: peripheral blood. The receptors were sampled from a man between 35 and 55 years old with active or convalescent COVID-19.

The rearrangement uses TRBV27 and TRBJ2-3, with D possibly TRBD1 on 6 matching bases. CDR1 MNHEY and CDR2 SMNVEV come from the germline V gene (reference sequence). Trimming cost V 8 bases and J 0 bases, with 15 bases left between them. CDR3 size: 15 residues. The chain's CDR3 is CASLAPGQSTDTQYF. The CDR3 DNA follows: TGTGCCAGCCTAGCTCCGGGACAAAGCACAGATACGCAGTATTTT.

This chain uses TRBV12-3 or TRBV12-4 with TRBJ2-1; a weak D match, TRBD1 (5 bases). The CDR3 contains 13 residues. With 7 bases removed from V and 4 bases from J, the gap between germline ends came to 11 bases. CDR3 amino acids: CASTKGSYNEQFF. The CDR3 DNA is TGTGCCAGCACGAAGGGGTCGTACAATGAGCAGTTCTTC.

This chain links TRBV13 with TRBJ2-1; D is undetermined. This CDR3 is 14 amino acids long. V lost 4 bases to trimming and J lost 4 bases, with 11 bases between them. In germline, CDR1 is PRHDT, CDR2 FYEKMQ (reference sequence). The CDR3 DNA sequence: TGTGCCAGCAGCTCAATGACGGAGTACAATGAGCAGTTCTTC. This encodes CASSSMTEYNEQFF.

The chain links TRBV27 to TRBJ1-4; D is perhaps TRBD1 (6 bases). V dropped 5 bases and J dropped 5 bases, with 12 bases sitting between them. The CDR3 runs to 14 residues. Germline loops: CDR1 MNHEY, CDR2 SMNVEV (reference sequence). This CDR3 is CASSPDSWNEKLFF. In DNA form, the CDR3 reads TGTGCCAGCAGTCCGGACAGCTGGAATGAAAAACTGTTTTTT.

The chain is built from TRBV5-1 and TRBJ2-5, with 10 bases that match TRBD2. The germline CDR1 and CDR2 sequences are SGHRS and YFSETQ. J gave up 3 bases and V 1 base, and 12 bases lay outside the gene matches. CDR3 length: 18 amino acids. CDR3 sequence: CASSLKSLAGAGKETQYF. The DNA for the CDR3 is TGCGCCAGCAGCTTGAAGTCTCTAGCGGGAGCCGGGAAAGAGACCCAGTACTTC. The full variable domain, rest sourced from reference TRBV5-1 and TRBJ2-5, is KAGVTQTPRYLIKTRGQQVTLSCSPISGHRSVSWYQQTPGQGLQFLFEYFSETQRNKGNFPGRFSGRQFSNSRSEMNVSTLELGDSALYLCASSLKSLAGAGKETQYFGPGTRLLVL.

V is TRBV5-1 and J is TRBJ2-2; TRBD1 agrees at 7 bases. The CDR3 runs to 15 residues. Germline CDR1 reads SGHRS; CDR2 reads YFSETQ. The V segment lost 2 bases and the J segment 6 bases; nucleotides outside the gene matches: 7. In DNA, the CDR3 is TGCGCCAGCAGCTTATCGGGACAGACGGCCGGGGAGCTGTTTTTT. Translation gives CASSLSGQTAGELFF.

This clone was recorded once. V is TRBV6-5 and J is TRBJ1-5; D is ambiguous. The V and J ends lost 10 bases and 7 bases respectively, with 23 bases between them. This CDR3 has 15 residues. CDR1 and CDR2 (germline): MNHEY, SVGAGI. CDR3 DNA sequence: TGTGCCACTTCCCCCTCGGGAGGGCCAGTACAGCCCCAGCATTTT. Translation: CATSPSGGPVQPQHF.